Given below is one TCR beta chain in context. Trimming took off 4 bases at V and 2 bases at J, with 3 bases between the two ends. There are 11 residues in the CDR3. Germline V gene data show CDR1 as SGHNT and CDR2 as YYREEE (reference sequence). The data are from a study of OX40 agonist ivuxolimab in advanced cancers. The wider study: Prior checkpoint blockade (anti-PD-1, anti-PD-L1 or anti-CTLA-4) was permitted; approximately 40% had it.

Data came from immunoSEQ multiplex PCR; TCRdb stores just in-frame clones and leaves some out. The sample carries 50,000 to 65,000 clones, around 80% recorded once. Sequenced material: CD4+ or CD8+ T cells sorted from blood, taken in a trial of the OX40 agonist ivuxolimab. The source of this sequence is an adult with an advanced solid tumor such as melanoma, head and neck, liver or kidney cancer. This chain links TRBV5-4 with TRBJ1-2; D is uncertain. Here the CDR3 reads CASSQNYGYTF. CDR3 nucleotide sequence: TGTGCCAGCAGCCAAAACTATGGCTACACCTTC.